Presented here are 15 T cell receptor beta chains from one specimen sequenced in a study of CD8 T cells in Susac syndrome. RNA in amounts of about 0.5 to 1 ug was reverse transcribed with random hexamers. TCRdb reprocessed the immunoSEQ multiplex PCR reads with MiXCR, giving one entry per CDR3 protein. The table has about 210,000 distinct CDR3 sequences, nearly 97% seen once. Sequencing was performed on CD4+ T cells from PBMCs. The receptors stem from a human donor with multiple sclerosis.

This clonotype has a single count. The V call is TRBV21-1, the J call TRBJ1-5; TRBD1 is the table's D call, not checked against the DNA. TRBV21-1 corresponds to a pseudogene. The CDR3 is made up of 12 amino acids. The CDR3 region has the DNA TGTGCCAGCAGCTCGGTGGGACAGGGGCAGCATTTT. Translated: CASSSVGQGQHF.

The chain recombines TRBV20-1 with TRBJ2-1; D is possibly TRBD2 (6 bases). Trimming took off 4 bases at V and 4 bases at J, with 8 bases between the two ends. The germline V gene encodes CDR1 DFQATT and CDR2 SNEGSKA (reference sequence). There are 12 residues in the CDR3. DNA of the CDR3: TGCAGTGCTACGGGGACTTACAATGAGCAGTTCTTC. It yields the protein CSATGTYNEQFF.

This rearrangement joins TRBV27 to TRBJ2-4; no definite D call. The germline V gene encodes CDR1 MNHEY and CDR2 SMNVEV (reference sequence). V lost 4 bases and J 8 bases, leaving 15 bases between the germline ends. The CDR3 has 14 amino acids. Written as DNA, the CDR3 is TGTGCCAGCAGTTCATTGTCGGGCAGTTACATTCAGTACTTC. It yields the protein CASSSLSGSYIQYF.

This sequence joins TRBV25-1 and TRBJ2-2, with D perhaps given as TRBD1 or TRBD2 (6 bases each). V lost 5 bases and J 6 bases, leaving 13 bases between the germline ends. The germline CDR1 and CDR2 sequences are MGHDK and SYGVNS. This CDR3 contains 14 residues. The CDR3 reads CASSSGGGAGELFF. The CDR3 bases are TGTGCCAGCAGTAGTGGGGGCGGGGCCGGGGAGCTGTTTTTT.

In DNA form, the CDR3 reads TGTGCCAGCAGCCAAGATTGGGGGGGCATATACGAGCAGTACTTC. It is translated as CASSQDWGGIYEQYF. This chain links TRBV4-2 with TRBJ2-7, with D possibly matching TRBD2 (7 bases). This CDR3 has 15 amino acids. Germline V gene data show CDR1 as LGHNA and CDR2 as YNFKEQ. V was clipped by 0 bases and J by 4 bases, with 13 bases between them.

The rearrangement uses TRBV11-1 and TRBJ2-1, with TRBD1 matching over 7 bases. The trim removed 6 bases at V and 5 bases at J, leaving 4 bases unmatched. CDR1 and CDR2 (germline): SGHAT, FQDESV (reference sequence). The CDR3 has 13 residues. In DNA, the CDR3 is TGTGCCAGCAGGCACGACAGGGACAATGAGCAGTTCTTC. Encoded protein: CASRHDRDNEQFF.

The rearrangement links TRBV7-2 to TRBJ2-3, with TRBD2 matching over 10 bases. The CDR3 runs to 17 residues. The ends lost 3 bases at V and 2 bases at J; junction bases unmatched: 8. Germline CDR1 and CDR2: SGHTA and FQGNSA. CDR3 in amino acids: CASSLRPAGGTTDTQYF. As DNA, the CDR3 is TGTGCCAGCAGCTTGCGTCCAGCGGGGGGGACCACAGATACGCAGTATTTT.

This chain connects TRBV2 to TRBJ2-7; no firm D call. Germline V gene sequence: CDR1 SNHLY, CDR2 FYNNEI. The CDR3 covers 13 residues. Trimming removed 1 base from V and 3 bases from J, with 7 bases in between. CDR3 in amino acids: CASSEGLFYEQYF. The CDR3 DNA reads as TGTGCCAGCAGTGAAGGACTTTTCTACGAGCAGTACTTC. The variable domain in full, completed from reference TRBV2 and TRBJ2-7, reads EPEVTQTPSHQVTQMGQEVILRCVPISNHLYFYWYRQILGQKVEFLVSFYNNEISEKSEIFDDQFSVERPDGSNFTLKIRSTKLEDSAMYFCASSEGLFYEQYFGPGTRLTVT.

The chain couples TRBV12-3 or TRBV12-4 to TRBJ1-5; 9 bases are a match to TRBD1. The CDR3 covers 15 residues. Losses at the gene ends were 6 bases for V and 4 bases for J; bases not matched to a gene: 7. CDR3 amino acids: CASSLGTGPNQPQHF. The CDR3 nucleotides read TGTGCCAGCAGCCTAGGGACAGGGCCGAATCAGCCCCAGCATTTT.

This chain links TRBV20-1 with TRBJ2-7, with 11 bases lining up with TRBD2. CDR1 is DFQATT, CDR2 SNEGSKA, per germline (reference sequence). The CDR3 has 16 amino acids. V was pared by 1 base and J by 5 bases, with 10 bases of the junction left unmatched. CDR3 bases: TGCAGTGCTAGAGGCCTAGCGGGAGGTGTTTTGCACGAGCAGTACTTC. It codes for CSARGLAGGVLHEQYF.

The chain is built from TRBV5-1 and TRBJ2-1; 7 positions agree with TRBD2. The junction had 7 bases not matched to a gene; V was cut back by 0 bases and J by 7 bases. The V gene's germline CDR1 is SGHRS and CDR2 YFSETQ. The CDR3 is 15 amino acids. The CDR3 here is CASSLERGVGNEQFF. CDR3 sequence (DNA): TGCGCCAGCAGCTTGGAGCGGGGAGTTGGGAATGAGCAGTTCTTC. Filled out from reference TRBV5-1 and TRBJ2-1, the complete variable domain reads KAGVTQTPRYLIKTRGQQVTLSCSPISGHRSVSWYQQTPGQGLQFLFEYFSETQRNKGNFPGRFSGRQFSNSRSEMNVSTLELGDSALYLCASSLERGVGNEQFFGPGTRLTVL.

V gene TRBV30 combines with J gene TRBJ2-3; D might be TRBD1 or TRBD2, each matching 6 bases. Germline V gives CDR1 GTSNPN, CDR2 SVGIG (reference sequence). The CDR3 consists of 13 residues. V was clipped by 5 bases and J by 7 bases, with 16 bases between them. The CDR3 loop is CAWSIGGLNTQYF. In DNA, the CDR3 is TGTGCCTGGTCCATAGGGGGACTTAATACGCAGTATTTT.

J is TRBJ2-3 and V is TRBV10-3; D is ambiguous. The germline CDR1 and CDR2 sequences are ENHRY and SYGVKD. Trimming took 9 bases from V and 4 from J, leaving 11 bases between them. The CDR3 spans 12 residues. The CDR3 region is CAIGEGPDTQYF. The CDR3 DNA reads TGTGCCATTGGGGAAGGCCCAGATACGCAGTATTTT.

This clonotype was found once. V usage is TRBV5-1 and J usage is TRBJ1-2; 7 positions match TRBD1. CDR1 and CDR2 from the germline V gene are SGHRS and YFSETQ. CDR3 size: 13 residues. The junction had 6 bases not matched to a gene; V was cut back by 6 bases and J by 4 bases. The CDR3 DNA reads TGCGCCAGCACCCTGGGACAGTCCTATGGCTACACCTTC. Its protein product is CASTLGQSYGYTF.

The J gene is TRBJ2-7, the V gene TRBV20-1; 11 bases map to TRBD2. There are 17 residues in the CDR3. Germline V lookup: CDR1 DFQATT, CDR2 SNEGSKA (reference sequence). V trimming: 6 bases; J trimming: 2 bases; junction bases outside the gene matches: 15. In DNA form, the CDR3 reads TGCAGTGCCTCAGCGTCAGTTCTAGCGGGGGGTACCTACGAGCAGTACTTC. Protein: CSASASVLAGGTYEQYF.